A selection of T cell receptor beta chains follows, all from one sample in a study of blood T cell repertoires in COVID-19. The table came from immunoSEQ multiplex PCR; TCRdb's copy has only in-frame clones and leaves some out. Of about 74,000 clones listed, around 86% are singletons. The sample consisted of peripheral blood. Source of these receptors: a woman aged 80 or over with active or convalescent COVID-19. Both conserved end residues are part of each CDR3. D genes are given only for firm matches.

TRBV4-1,-,TRBJ1-6,CASSQQGSLNSPLHF,TGCGCCAGCAGCCAACAGGGGTCTCTTAATTCACCCCTCCACTTT
TRBV19,-,TRBJ1-2,CASNNLGSFPYGYTF,TGTGCCAGTAACAACCTGGGCTCTTTCCCCTATGGCTACACCTTC
TRBV10-1,TRBD1,TRBJ1-2,CASPDRGLIYGYTF,TGCGCCAGCCCAGACAGGGGGCTTATCTATGGCTACACCTTC
TRBV7-2,TRBD1,TRBJ2-5,CASSTRTGIGETQYF,TGTGCCAGCAGCACAAGGACAGGTATCGGAGAGACCCAGTACTTC
TRBV19,TRBD1,TRBJ2-3,CASGDRSSTDTQYF,TGTGCCAGCGGGGACAGATCCAGCACAGATACGCAGTATTTT
TRBV28,-,TRBJ1-2,CASSSPLGGARGSRGGYTF,TGTGCCAGCAGTTCTCCCCTCGGTGGGGCGCGAGGATCTAGGGGCGGCTACACCTTC
TRBV7-2,TRBD2,TRBJ2-5,CASSFTSGGNERTQYF,TGTGCCAGCAGCTTCACTAGCGGGGGGAACGAGAGGACCCAGTACTTC
TRBV3-1/TRBV3-2,TRBD2,TRBJ2-7,CASSQEESGDGYEQYF,TGTGCCAGCAGCCAAGAAGAAAGCGGGGATGGCTACGAGCAGTACTTC
TRBV4-1,TRBD1,TRBJ1-5,CASSVGTGGENQPQHF,TGCGCCAGCAGCGTGGGGACAGGCGGGGAGAATCAGCCCCAGCATTTT
TRBV4-3,-,TRBJ1-1,CASSQAGIRQNTEAFF,TGCGCCAGCAGCCAAGCGGGGATTCGACAGAACACTGAAGCTTTCTTT
TRBV6-6,TRBD2,TRBJ2-1,CASSRPGLAGGPRYNEQFF,TGTGCCAGCAGCCGACCGGGACTAGCGGGGGGGCCTAGATACAATGAGCAGTTCTTC
TRBV28,TRBD1,TRBJ1-4,CASSPQGATFEKLFF,TGTGCCAGCAGTCCACAGGGGGCAACCTTTGAAAAACTGTTTTTT
TRBV7-9,-,TRBJ1-2,CASTPDNSNYGYTF,TGTGCCAGCACCCCAGATAATTCTAACTATGGCTACACCTTC
TRBV5-4,-,TRBJ1-3,CASSGQPGNTIYF,TGTGCCAGCAGCGGACAGCCGGGAAACACCATATATTTT
TRBV19,TRBD1,TRBJ1-5,CASSIGGQFHQPQHF,TGTGCCAGTAGTATAGGGGGACAGTTTCATCAGCCCCAGCATTTT
TRBV20-1,TRBD2,TRBJ2-5,CSASGGAQYF,TGCAGTGCTAGCGGGGGGGCCCAGTACTTC